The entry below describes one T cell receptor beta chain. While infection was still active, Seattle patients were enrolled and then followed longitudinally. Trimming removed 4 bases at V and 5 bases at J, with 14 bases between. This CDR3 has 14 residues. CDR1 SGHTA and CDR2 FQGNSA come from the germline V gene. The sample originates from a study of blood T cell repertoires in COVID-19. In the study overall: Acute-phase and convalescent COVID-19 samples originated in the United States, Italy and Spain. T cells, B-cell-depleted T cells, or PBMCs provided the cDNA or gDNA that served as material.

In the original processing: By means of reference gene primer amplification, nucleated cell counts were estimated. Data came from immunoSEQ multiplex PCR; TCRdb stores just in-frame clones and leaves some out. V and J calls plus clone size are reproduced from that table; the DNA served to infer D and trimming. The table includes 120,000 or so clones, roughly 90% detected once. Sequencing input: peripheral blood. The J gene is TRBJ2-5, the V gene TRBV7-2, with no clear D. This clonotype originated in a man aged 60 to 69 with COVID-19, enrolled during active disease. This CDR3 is CASSSPPTRETQYF. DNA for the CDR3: TGTGCCAGCAGCTCTCCCCCAACCAGGGAGACCCAGTACTTC.